This TCR beta chain was obtained from a study of vaccination effects on CD4 cells after COVID-19. Overall study context: Participants each got two BNT162b2 or mRNA-1273 vaccine doses.

This clone was found once. As yet, its antigen is unknown. Before sequencing, viral peptide pools were used by the ViraFEST assay to expand antigen-specific CD4+ T cells. Having been cultured for ten to eleven days, the cells underwent CD4+ T cell isolation. This individual contracted SARS-CoV-2 between March and December 2020, as verified by PCR. Wells each received two million PBMC, cultured with approximately 9.7 IU/ml IL-2 and 10 ug/ml peptides. It was an HIV-1 Nef peptide pool that made up the negative control culture. The V gene's germline CDR1 is SGHRS and CDR2 YFSETQ. This CDR3 is 15 amino acids long. V was cut by 4 bases and J by 0 bases, with 12 bases left in between. Data came from immunoSEQ multiplex PCR; TCRdb stores just in-frame clones and leaves some out. Seen here are 55,000 to 90,000 clones, 73% observed once, and the top ten hold about 5%.

V gene TRBV5-1 combines with J gene TRBJ2-3; weak D call: TRBD1 (6 bases). The sequence derives from a human donor who had a prior SARS-CoV-2 infection. Specimen: CD4+ T cells from PBMCs cultured with HIV peptides, collected before COVID-19 vaccination. Subset reported: HIV-1 Nef peptide pool negative control/reference culture. CDR3 sequence reads: CASSVLGGSTDTQYF. The CDR3 DNA reads as TGCGCCAGCAGCGTGTTAGGGGGAAGCACAGATACGCAGTATTTT.